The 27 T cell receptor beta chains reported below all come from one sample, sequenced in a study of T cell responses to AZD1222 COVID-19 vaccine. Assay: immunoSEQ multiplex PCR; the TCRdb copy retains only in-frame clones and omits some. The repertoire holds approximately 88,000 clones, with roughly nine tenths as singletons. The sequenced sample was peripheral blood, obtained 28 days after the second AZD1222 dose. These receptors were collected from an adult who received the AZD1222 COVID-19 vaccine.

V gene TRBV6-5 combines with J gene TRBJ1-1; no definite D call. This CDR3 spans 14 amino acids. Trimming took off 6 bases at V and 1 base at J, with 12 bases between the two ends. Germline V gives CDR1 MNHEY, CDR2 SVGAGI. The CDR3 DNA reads TGTGCCAGCAGGGAGAACACACCGAACACTGAAGCTTTCTTT. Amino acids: CASRENTPNTEAFF.

DNA for the CDR3: TGTGCCAGCTCCCCATCTGCTGATAGCTCTGGAAACACCATATATTTT. Its protein is CASSPSADSSGNTIYF. This chain uses TRBV18 with TRBJ1-3, with D unclear. With 6 bases removed from V and 0 bases from J, the gap between germline ends came to 15 bases. This CDR3 comprises 16 residues. The germline gives CDR1 KGHSH, CDR2 LQKENI.

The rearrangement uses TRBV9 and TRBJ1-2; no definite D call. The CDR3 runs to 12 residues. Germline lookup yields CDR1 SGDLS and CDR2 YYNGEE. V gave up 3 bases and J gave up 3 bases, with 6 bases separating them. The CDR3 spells CASSARDYGYTF. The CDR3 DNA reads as TGTGCCAGCAGCGCCCGGGACTATGGCTACACCTTC.

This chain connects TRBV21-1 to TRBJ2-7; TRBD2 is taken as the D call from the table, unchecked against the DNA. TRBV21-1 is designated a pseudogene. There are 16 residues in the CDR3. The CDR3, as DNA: TGTGCCAGCGCCCGCCAAGCCCTTCAACGCCCCTACGAGCAGTACTTC. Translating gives CASARQALQRPYEQYF.

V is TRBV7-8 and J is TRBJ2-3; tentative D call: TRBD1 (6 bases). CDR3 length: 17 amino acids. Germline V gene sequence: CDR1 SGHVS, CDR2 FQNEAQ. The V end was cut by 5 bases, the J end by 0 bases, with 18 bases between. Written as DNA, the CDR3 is TGTGCCAGCAGCCGTTATGGGGGCGAGGCCAGCACAGATACGCAGTATTTT. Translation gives CASSRYGGEASTDTQYF.

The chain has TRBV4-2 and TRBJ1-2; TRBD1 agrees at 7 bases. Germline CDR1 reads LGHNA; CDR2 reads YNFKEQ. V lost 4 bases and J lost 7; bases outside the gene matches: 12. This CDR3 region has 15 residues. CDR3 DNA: TGTGCCAGCAGCCCACACCCGACAGGGAAGGTTGGCTACACCTTC. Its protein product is CASSPHPTGKVGYTF.

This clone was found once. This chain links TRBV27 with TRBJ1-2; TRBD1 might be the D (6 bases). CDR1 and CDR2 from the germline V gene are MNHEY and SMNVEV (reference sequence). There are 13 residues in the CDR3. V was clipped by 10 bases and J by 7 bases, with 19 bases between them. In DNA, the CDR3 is TGTGCCACCAGGGGCCAACAGGAGCTTGGCTACACCTTC. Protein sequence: CATRGQQELGYTF.

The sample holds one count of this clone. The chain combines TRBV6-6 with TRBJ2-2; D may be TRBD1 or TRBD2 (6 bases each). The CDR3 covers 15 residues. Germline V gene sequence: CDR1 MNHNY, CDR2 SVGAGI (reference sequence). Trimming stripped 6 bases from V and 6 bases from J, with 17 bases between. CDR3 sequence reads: CASSSFGGEAGELFF. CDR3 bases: TGTGCCAGCAGCTCCTTCGGGGGCGAGGCCGGGGAGCTGTTTTTT.

The CDR3 sequence is CASSPGTGYEQYF. DNA of the CDR3: TGTGCCAGCTCACCCGGGACAGGGTACGAGCAGTACTTC. The V gene is TRBV18, the J gene TRBJ2-7; 9 bases map to TRBD1. Germline trimming cut 3 bases from V and 4 bases from J; bases unmatched to any gene: 1. The germline V gene encodes CDR1 KGHSH and CDR2 LQKENI. This CDR3 has 13 amino acids.

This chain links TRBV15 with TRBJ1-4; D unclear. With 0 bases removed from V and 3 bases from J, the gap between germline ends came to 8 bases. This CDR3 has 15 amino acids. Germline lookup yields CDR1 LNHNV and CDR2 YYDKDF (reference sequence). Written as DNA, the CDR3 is TGTGCCACCAGCAGAGATCCGGGAGCTAATGAAAAACTGTTTTTT. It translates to CATSRDPGANEKLFF.

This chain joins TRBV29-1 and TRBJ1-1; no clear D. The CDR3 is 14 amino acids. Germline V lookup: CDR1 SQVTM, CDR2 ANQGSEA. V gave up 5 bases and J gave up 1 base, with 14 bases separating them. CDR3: CSVYVFDGNTEAFF. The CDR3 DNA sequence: TGCAGCGTTTACGTATTCGACGGGAACACTGAAGCTTTCTTT.

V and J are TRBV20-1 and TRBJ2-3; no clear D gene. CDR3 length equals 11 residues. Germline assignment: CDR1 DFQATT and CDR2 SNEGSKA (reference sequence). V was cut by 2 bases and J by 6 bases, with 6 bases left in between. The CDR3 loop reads CSARRSDTQYF. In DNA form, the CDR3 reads TGCAGTGCTAGACGGTCGGATACGCAGTATTTT.

As DNA, the CDR3 is TGTGCCAGCAGCCCGAGGACAGGGACGAACACCGGGGAGCTGTTTTTT. Residues: CASSPRTGTNTGELFF. V is TRBV7-8 and J is TRBJ2-2; 8 bases map to TRBD1. CDR3 length: 16 residues. With V trimmed by 5 bases and J by 0 bases, 5 bases remained unmatched. Germline assignment: CDR1 SGHVS and CDR2 FQNEAQ.

The CDR3 loop is CASSLNQVAFF. In DNA, the CDR3 is TGTGCCAGCAGTTTAAACCAAGTAGCTTTCTTT. The chain uses TRBV27 and TRBJ1-1; no clear D gene. This CDR3 has 11 amino acids. Trimming cost V 2 bases and J 10 bases, with 8 bases left between them. The germline gives CDR1 MNHEY, CDR2 SMNVEV (reference sequence).

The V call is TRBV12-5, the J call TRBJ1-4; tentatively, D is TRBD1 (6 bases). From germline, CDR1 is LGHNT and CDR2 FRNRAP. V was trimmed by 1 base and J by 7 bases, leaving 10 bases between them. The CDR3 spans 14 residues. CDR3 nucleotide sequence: TGTGCTAGTGGTTTGGCGGGACAAATTGAAAAACTGTTTTTT. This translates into CASGLAGQIEKLFF. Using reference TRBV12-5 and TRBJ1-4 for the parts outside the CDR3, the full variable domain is DARVTQTPRHKVTEMGQEVTMRCQPILGHNTVFWYRQTMMQGLELLAYFRNRAPLDDSGMPKDRFSAEMPDATLATLKIQPSEPRDSAVYFCASGLAGQIEKLFFGSGTQLSVL.

CDR3 protein: CASSVSGRSHTEAFF. For the CDR3, the DNA is TGTGCCAGTAGTGTGAGCGGACGGTCCCACACTGAAGCTTTCTTT. V usage is TRBV19 and J usage is TRBJ1-1, with no clear D. This CDR3 is built from 15 residues. Per germline, CDR1 LNHDA and CDR2 SQIVND (reference sequence). Trimming left V 5 bases short and J 3 bases short, with 16 bases between.

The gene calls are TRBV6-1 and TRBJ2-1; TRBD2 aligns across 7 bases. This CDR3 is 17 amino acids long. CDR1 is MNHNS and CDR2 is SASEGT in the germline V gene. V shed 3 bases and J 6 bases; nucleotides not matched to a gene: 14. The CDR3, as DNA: TGTGCCAGCAGTGACGCTGGAGCGGGGAGATTTGGCAATGAGCAGTTCTTC. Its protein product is CASSDAGAGRFGNEQFF.

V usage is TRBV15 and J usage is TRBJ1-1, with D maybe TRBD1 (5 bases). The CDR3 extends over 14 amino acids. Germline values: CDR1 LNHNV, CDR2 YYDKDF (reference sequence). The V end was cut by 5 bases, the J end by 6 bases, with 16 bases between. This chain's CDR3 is CATSPRRAGAEAFF. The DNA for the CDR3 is TGTGCCACCAGCCCAAGGAGGGCGGGGGCTGAAGCTTTCTTT.

In nucleotides, the CDR3 is TGTGCCAGCAGCTTGCCGAGGACGTATACGCAGTATTTT. As protein: CASSLPRTYTQYF. This chain joins TRBV5-6 and TRBJ2-3; D gene uncertain. Germline CDR1 and CDR2: SGHDT and YYEEEE. The V end was cut by 1 base, the J end by 7 bases, with 10 bases between. The CDR3 sequence is 13 residues long.

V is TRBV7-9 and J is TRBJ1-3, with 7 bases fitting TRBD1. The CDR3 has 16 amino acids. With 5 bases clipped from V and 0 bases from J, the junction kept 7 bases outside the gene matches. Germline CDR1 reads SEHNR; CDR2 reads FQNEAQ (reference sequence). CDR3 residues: CASSPKGQTSGNTIYF. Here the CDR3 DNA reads TGTGCCAGCAGCCCCAAGGGACAGACCTCTGGAAACACCATATATTTT.

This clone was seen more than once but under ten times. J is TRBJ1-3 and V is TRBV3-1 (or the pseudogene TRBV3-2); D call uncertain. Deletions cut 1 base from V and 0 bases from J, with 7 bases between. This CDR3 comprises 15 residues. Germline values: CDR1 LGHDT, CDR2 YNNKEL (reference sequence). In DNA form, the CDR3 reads TGTGCCAGCAGCCAAGCCCCCAACTCTGGAAACACCATATATTTT. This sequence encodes CASSQAPNSGNTIYF.

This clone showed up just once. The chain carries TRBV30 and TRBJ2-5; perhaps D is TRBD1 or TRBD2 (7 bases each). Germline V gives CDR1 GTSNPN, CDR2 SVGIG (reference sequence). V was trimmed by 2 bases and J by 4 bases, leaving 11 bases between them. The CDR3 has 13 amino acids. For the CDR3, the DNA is TGTGCCTGGAGTCTCAGGGGGGGAGAGACCCAGTACTTC. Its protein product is CAWSLRGGETQYF.

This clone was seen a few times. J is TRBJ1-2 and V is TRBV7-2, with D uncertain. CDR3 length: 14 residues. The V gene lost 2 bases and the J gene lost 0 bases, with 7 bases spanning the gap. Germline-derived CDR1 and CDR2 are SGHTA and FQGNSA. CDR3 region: CASSLYRANYGYTF. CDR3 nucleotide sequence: TGTGCCAGCAGCTTATATCGGGCTAACTATGGCTACACCTTC.

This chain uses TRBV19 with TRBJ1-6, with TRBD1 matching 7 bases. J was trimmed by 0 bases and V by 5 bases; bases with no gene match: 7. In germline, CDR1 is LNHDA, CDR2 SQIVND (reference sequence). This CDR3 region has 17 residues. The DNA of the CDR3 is TGTGCCAGTAGTCCCGGGACAGCAAGCTCCTATAATTCACCCCTCCACTTT. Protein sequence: CASSPGTASSYNSPLHF.

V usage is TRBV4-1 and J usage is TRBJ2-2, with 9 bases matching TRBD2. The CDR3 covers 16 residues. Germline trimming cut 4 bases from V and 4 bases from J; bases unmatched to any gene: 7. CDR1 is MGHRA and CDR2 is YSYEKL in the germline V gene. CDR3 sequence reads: CASSPPAGGPTGELFF. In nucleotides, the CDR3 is TGCGCCAGCAGCCCTCCAGCGGGGGGCCCCACCGGGGAGCTGTTTTTT.

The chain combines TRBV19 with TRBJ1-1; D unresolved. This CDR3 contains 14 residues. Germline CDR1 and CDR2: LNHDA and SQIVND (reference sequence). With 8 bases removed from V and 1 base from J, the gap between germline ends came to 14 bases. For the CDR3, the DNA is TGTGCCAGTCGATACAGTGAAAGGAACACTGAAGCTTTCTTT. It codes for CASRYSERNTEAFF.

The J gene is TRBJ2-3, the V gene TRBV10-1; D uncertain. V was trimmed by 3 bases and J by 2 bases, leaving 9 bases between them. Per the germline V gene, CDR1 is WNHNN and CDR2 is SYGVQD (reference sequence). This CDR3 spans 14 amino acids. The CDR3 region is CASSDTGSTDTQYF. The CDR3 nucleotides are TGCGCCAGCAGTGACACCGGTTCCACAGATACGCAGTATTTT.